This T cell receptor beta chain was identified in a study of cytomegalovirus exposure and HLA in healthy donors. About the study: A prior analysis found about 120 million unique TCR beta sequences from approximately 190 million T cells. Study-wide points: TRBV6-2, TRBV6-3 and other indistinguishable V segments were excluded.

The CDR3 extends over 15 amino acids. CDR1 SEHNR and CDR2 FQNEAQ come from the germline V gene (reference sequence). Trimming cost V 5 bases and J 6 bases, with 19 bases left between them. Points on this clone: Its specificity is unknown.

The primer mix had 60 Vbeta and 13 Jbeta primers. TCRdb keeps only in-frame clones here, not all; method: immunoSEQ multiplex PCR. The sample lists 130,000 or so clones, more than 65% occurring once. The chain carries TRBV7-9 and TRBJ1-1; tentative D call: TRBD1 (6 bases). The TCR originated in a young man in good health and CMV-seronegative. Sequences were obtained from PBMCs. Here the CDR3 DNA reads TGTGCCAGCAGCCCCACCGGGTTCCCAGGGGCTGAAGCTTTCTTT. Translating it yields CASSPTGFPGAEAFF.